This T cell receptor beta chain was sequenced for a study of T cell responses to AZD1222 COVID-19 vaccine. Assay used: immunoSEQ multiplex PCR; TCRdb lists only in-frame clones, some missing. The data hold more than 140,000 clones, with 88% observed a single time. The CDR3 spans 13 residues. Looked up from germline, CDR1 is SGHRS and CDR2 is YFSETQ. V was trimmed by 3 bases and J by 7 bases, leaving 10 bases between them. The specimen was peripheral blood, collected on day 0 of MenACWY control vaccination. This rearrangement joins TRBV5-1 to TRBJ1-4; D is perhaps TRBD1 (5 bases). The TCR comes from an adult in good health. The CDR3 reads CASSSQGFEKLFF. The CDR3 region has the DNA TGCGCCAGCAGCTCTCAGGGTTTTGAAAAACTGTTTTTT.